The subject of this entry is one TCR beta chain. Before being deemed recovered, Cohort 3 donors had two negative PCRs, clearance, or symptom resolution. This sample stems from a study of blood T cell repertoires in COVID-19. Methods used by the authors: Nucleated cell number was recorded as an estimate derived from reference gene primer amplification. Assay: immunoSEQ multiplex PCR; the TCRdb copy retains only in-frame clones and omits some. The V and J calls and clone size are taken from that table; D and trimming were inferred from the DNA. The sample has some 130,000 clones; roughly 90% are singletons. The V end lost 2 bases, the J end lost 3 bases, and 24 bases lay between the germline ends. This CDR3 has 19 residues. Germline CDR1 SGHTA, CDR2 FQGTGA.

The clonotype originates from a man in his fifties or sixties who had recovered from COVID-19. The V call is TRBV7-3, the J call TRBJ2-3; a weak D match, TRBD2 (5 bases). Sequencing was carried out using PBMCs or T cells enriched from blood (not recorded which). CDR3 region: CASSLSGLGVGLLTDTQYF. The CDR3 DNA reads TGTGCCAGCAGCTTATCTGGATTGGGTGTAGGACTCCTGACAGATACGCAGTATTTT.